This T cell receptor beta chain derives from a study of T-cell reconstitution after alpha-beta-depleted transplantation in children. Using unique molecular identifiers, the investigators prepared the TCRbeta library. TCRdb itself ran the PCR reads through MiXCR, one entry per CDR3 protein. Of about 540,000 distinct CDR3 sequences listed, about a sixth are singletons. V shed 9 bases and J 2 bases; nucleotides not matched to a gene: 6. Germline values: CDR1 LNHDA, CDR2 SQIVND (reference sequence). The CDR3 covers 13 residues. This clonotype was recorded many times. The chain recombines TRBV19 with TRBJ2-7; 8 bases are a match to TRBD1. The sequence came from a human donor who donated a stem cell graft to a child with acute lymphoblastic leukemia. Here the sequenced sample was PBMCs from the stem cell graft donor, taken from the stem cell graft. The CDR3 DNA reads as TGTGCCAGCAGCCCGGGACAGGCCTACGAGCAGTACTTC. Residues: CASSPGQAYEQYF.